This T cell receptor beta chain was recorded in a study of breast tumors, draining lymph nodes, adjacent tissues. Study outcomes and limitations: That most tumor T cells come from lymph nodes remained unproven.

Germline V gene lookup returns CDR1 MNHEY and CDR2 SMNVEV (reference sequence). V was trimmed by 2 bases and J by 6 bases, leaving 10 bases between them. CDR3 length: 13 amino acids. Samples came from axillary lymph nodes draining the breast cancer. With respect to this clonotype: Antigen specificity is unknown.

A single record per CDR3 protein comes from TCRdb applying MiXCR to the multiplex PCR reads. The sample records about 230,000 distinct CDR3 sequences, about 34% being singletons. The specimen was axillary lymph node tissue. The rearrangement links TRBV27 to TRBJ2-5, with no clear D. This receptor was identified in a female donor with breast cancer. Some clones in this sample may be carry-over from other donors' samples. The CDR3 DNA sequence: TGTGCCAGCAGTTTAGGTTTGAGTCAGACCCAGTACTTC. It is translated as CASSLGLSQTQYF.